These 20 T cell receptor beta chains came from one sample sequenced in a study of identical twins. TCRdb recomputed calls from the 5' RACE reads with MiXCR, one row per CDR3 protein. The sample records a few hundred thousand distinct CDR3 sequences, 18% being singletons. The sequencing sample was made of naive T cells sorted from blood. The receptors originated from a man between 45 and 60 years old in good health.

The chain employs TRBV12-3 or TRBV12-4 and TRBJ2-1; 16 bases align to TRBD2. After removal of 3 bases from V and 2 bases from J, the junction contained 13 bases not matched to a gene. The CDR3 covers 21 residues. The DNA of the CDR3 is TGTGCCAGCAGTTTTAAGGGGATTCCGGGACTAGCGGGAGGGCCCTACAATGAGCAGTTCTTC. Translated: CASSFKGIPGLAGGPYNEQFF.

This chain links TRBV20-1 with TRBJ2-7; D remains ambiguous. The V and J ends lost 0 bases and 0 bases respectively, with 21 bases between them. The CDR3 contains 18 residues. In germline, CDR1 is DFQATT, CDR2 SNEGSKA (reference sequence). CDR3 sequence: CSARDPQIRHSSSYEQYF. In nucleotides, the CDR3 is TGCAGTGCTAGAGATCCCCAAATACGACACTCCAGCTCCTACGAGCAGTACTTC.

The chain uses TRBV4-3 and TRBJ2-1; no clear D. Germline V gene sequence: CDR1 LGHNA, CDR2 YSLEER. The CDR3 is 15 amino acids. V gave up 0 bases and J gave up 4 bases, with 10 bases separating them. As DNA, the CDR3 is TGCGCCAGCAGCCAAGATGCACAGATATACAATGAGCAGTTCTTC. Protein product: CASSQDAQIYNEQFF.

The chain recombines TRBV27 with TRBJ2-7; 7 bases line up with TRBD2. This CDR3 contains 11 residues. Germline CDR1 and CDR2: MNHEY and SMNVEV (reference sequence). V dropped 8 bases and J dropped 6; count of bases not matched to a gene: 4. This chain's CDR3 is CASPPGGEQYF. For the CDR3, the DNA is TGTGCCAGCCCCCCGGGGGGCGAGCAGTACTTC.

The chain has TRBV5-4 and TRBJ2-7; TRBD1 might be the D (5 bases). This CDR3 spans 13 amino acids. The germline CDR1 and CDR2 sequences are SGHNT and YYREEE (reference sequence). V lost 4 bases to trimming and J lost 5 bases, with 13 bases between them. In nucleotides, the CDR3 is TGTGCCAGCAGCGAAGGACAAGGCCACGAGCAGTACTTC. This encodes CASSEGQGHEQYF. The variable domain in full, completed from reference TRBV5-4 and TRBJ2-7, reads ETGVTQSPTHLIKTRGQQVTLRCSSQSGHNTVSWYQQALGQGPQFIFQYYREEENGRGNFPPRFSGLQFPNYSSELNVNALELDDSALYLCASSEGQGHEQYFGPGTRLTVT.

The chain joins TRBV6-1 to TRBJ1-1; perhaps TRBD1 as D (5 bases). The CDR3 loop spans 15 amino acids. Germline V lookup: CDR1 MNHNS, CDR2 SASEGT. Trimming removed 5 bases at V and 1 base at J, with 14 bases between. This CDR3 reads CASSPGPVSNTEAFF. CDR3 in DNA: TGTGCCAGCAGTCCGGGACCGGTTTCGAACACTGAAGCTTTCTTT.

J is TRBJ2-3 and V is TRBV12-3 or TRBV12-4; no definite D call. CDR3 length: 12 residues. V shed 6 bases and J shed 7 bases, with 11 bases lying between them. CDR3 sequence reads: CASSRGMHTQYF. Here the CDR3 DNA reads TGTGCCAGCAGCCGTGGCATGCATACGCAGTATTTT.

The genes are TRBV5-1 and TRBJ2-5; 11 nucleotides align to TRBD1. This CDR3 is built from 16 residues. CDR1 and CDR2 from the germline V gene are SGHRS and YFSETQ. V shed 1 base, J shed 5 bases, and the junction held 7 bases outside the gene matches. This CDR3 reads CASSLLGQGVGETQYF. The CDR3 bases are TGCGCCAGCAGCTTGTTGGGACAGGGGGTCGGGGAGACCCAGTACTTC.

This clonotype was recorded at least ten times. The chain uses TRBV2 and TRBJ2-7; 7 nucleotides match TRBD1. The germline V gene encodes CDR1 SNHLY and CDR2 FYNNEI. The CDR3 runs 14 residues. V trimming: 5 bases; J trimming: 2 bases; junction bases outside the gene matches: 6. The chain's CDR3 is CASSLTGTAYEQYF. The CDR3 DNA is TGTGCCAGCAGTTTAACCGGGACAGCCTACGAGCAGTACTTC.

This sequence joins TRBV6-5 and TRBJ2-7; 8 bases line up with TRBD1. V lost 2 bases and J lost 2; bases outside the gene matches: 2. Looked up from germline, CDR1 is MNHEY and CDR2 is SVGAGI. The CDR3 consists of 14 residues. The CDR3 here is CASSYGGQAYEQYF. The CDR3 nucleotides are TGTGCCAGCAGTTACGGGGGACAGGCCTACGAGCAGTACTTC.

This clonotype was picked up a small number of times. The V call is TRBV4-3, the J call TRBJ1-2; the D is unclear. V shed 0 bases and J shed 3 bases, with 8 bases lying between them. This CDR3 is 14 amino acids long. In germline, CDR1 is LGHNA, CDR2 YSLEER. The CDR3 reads CASSQEHSDYGYTF. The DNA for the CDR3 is TGCGCCAGCAGCCAAGAACACAGTGACTATGGCTACACCTTC.

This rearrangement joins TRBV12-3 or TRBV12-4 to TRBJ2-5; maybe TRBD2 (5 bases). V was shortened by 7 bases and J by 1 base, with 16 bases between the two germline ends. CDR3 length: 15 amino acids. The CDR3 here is CASTIGRRGQETQYF. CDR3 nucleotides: TGTGCCAGCACTATCGGGCGACGGGGCCAAGAGACCCAGTACTTC.

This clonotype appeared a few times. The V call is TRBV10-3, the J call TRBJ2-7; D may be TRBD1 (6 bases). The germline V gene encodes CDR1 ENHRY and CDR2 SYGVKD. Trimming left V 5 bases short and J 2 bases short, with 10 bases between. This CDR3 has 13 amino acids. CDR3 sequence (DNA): TGTGCCATCAGTCCAGGGGTTGCCTACGAGCAGTACTTC. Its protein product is CAISPGVAYEQYF.

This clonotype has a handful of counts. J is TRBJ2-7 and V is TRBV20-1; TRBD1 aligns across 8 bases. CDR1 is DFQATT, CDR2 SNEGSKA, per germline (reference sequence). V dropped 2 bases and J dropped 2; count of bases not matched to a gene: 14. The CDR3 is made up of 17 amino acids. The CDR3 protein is CSARRVEDRDSTYEQYF. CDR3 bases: TGCAGTGCTAGAAGGGTGGAGGACAGGGATTCGACCTACGAGCAGTACTTC.

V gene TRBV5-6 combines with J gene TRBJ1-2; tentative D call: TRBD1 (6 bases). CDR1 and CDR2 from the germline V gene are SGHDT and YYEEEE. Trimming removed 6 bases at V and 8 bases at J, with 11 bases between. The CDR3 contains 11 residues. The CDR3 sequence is CASNSGVGYTF. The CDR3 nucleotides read TGTGCCAGCAATTCAGGGGTCGGCTACACCTTC.

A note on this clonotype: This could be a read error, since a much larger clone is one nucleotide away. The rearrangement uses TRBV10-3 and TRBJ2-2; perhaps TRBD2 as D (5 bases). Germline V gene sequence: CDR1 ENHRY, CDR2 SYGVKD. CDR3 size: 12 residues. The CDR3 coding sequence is TGTGCCATCAAGGAGAGCACCGGGGAGCTGTCTTTT. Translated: CAIKESTGELSF.

CDR3 sequence reads: CASSLAAYSYNEQFF. As DNA, the CDR3 is TGTGCCAGCAGCTTAGCGGCCTACTCCTACAATGAGCAGTTCTTC. The chain is built from TRBV7-2 and TRBJ2-1; D remains ambiguous. The germline V and J ends were trimmed by 0 bases and 0 bases, with 6 bases remaining between them. The V gene's germline CDR1 is SGHTA and CDR2 FQGNSA. The CDR3 length is 15 residues. The whole variable domain, filled in from reference TRBV7-2 and TRBJ2-1, reads GAGVSQSPSNKVTEKGKDVELRCDPISGHTALYWYRQSLGQGLEFLIYFQGNSAPDKSGLPSDRFSAERTGGSVSTLTIQRTQQEDSAVYLCASSLAAYSYNEQFFGPGTRLTVL.

In DNA, the CDR3 is TGTGCCAGCAGCGTCGGGTTTAATTCACCCCTCCACTTT. Translated: CASSVGFNSPLHF. V and J are TRBV9 and TRBJ1-6; D unresolved. CDR3 length: 13 residues. Germline V gene lookup returns CDR1 SGDLS and CDR2 YYNGEE. Trimming left V 2 bases short and J 6 bases short, with 6 bases between.

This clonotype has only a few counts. Written as DNA, the CDR3 is TGTGCCAGCAGCCAAGAGACAGGGGGCGCCTACAATGAGCAGTTCTTC. Translated: CASSQETGGAYNEQFF. This rearrangement joins TRBV4-2 to TRBJ2-1; 10 bases align to TRBD1. Trimming at V came to 0 bases and at J to 2 bases, leaving 1 base not matched to a gene. This CDR3 is built from 16 residues. Germline V gene data show CDR1 as LGHNA and CDR2 as YNFKEQ.

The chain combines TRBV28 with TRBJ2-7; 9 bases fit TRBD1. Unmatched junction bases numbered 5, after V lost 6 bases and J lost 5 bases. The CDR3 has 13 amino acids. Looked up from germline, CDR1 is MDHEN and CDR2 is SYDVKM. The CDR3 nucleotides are TGTGCCAGCAGCTTGTGGGACAGGGACGAGCAGTACTTC. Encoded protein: CASSLWDRDEQYF.